This T cell receptor beta chain was sequenced in a study of cytotoxic CD8 clonotypes in ibrutinib-treated CLL (dated by TCRdb to the early 2020s). At the level of the whole study: The cohort was composed of about a dozen relapsed/refractory and around 15 treatment-naive patients; IGHV unmutated status was identified in 17 patients. Responses were partial in some 24 patients and complete in 2; after median around 68 months follow-up, around 15 stayed in remission and some twelve progressed. Response samples were taken after a median of around 13 months on treatment, ranging from about 6 to 40 months. On average, each sample had about 250,000 productive templates and 94,082 productive rearrangements. Longitudinal samples were available for about 30% of the roughly 90 trial participants. Cryopreserved peripheral blood mononuclear cells were obtained prior to treatment, at the time of response, and at either disease progression or sustained remission. Every sample from remission and from progressive disease was obtained while the patients were still on ibrutinib.

What the authors observed across the whole study: At ibrutinib response clonality went up, during sustained remission it held steady, and at progression it dropped back toward baseline. Lymph node repertoires were not examined, and the timing of sampling was not matched between patients in sustained remission and those whose disease progressed. Baseline clonality exceeded that of age-matched healthy donors and correlated strongly with circulating CD8+ T-cell counts. Public clonotypes were rare and either shrank or stayed stable during treatment, and the rise in clonality at ibrutinib response reflected expansion of private clonotypes.

The germline V gene yields MDHEN for CDR1 and SYDVKM for CDR2. V and J are truncated by 4 bases and 1 base respectively, leaving an intervening sequence of 11 bases. CDR3 length: 15 amino acids, cysteine to phenylalanine. The retained sequence is limited to the CDR3, 45 bases, with the frame set at the first base. According to the study, the label for this sample's time point signals: progressive disease on ibrutinib. For TCR beta library preparation, roughly 2 micrograms of genomic DNA were isolated from cryopreserved PBMCs. Longitudinal blood samples from CLL patients on ibrutinib monotherapy were analyzed using high-throughput TCR beta sequencing. The patients took part in an open-label, single-center phase 2 trial of ibrutinib monotherapy. On a MiSeq, deep resolution sequencing aimed for a depth between 1 in 1 million and 1 in 200,000 T cells, with each clonotype covered 10x on average. TCR beta libraries were generated with the immunoSEQ hsTCRB Kit. On the authors' methods: ImmunoSEQ Data Assistant and ImmunoSEQ Analyzer were used for data analysis, and V, D and J genes were assigned according to IMGT definitions. Clonality, with values ranging from 0 to 1, was calculated as one minus the normalized Shannon entropy of productive rearrangement frequencies. Only overrepresented clonotypes making up at least 0.05% of the repertoire of each patient were included in the public clonotype analysis. More than ten repertoires from age-matched healthy donors, obtained from immuneACCESS, served as clonality controls. What TCRdb holds here is the immuneACCESS table cut down to in-frame rearrangements. Part of the clones is not present; checked against another copy, under half of the missing clones reflect an unresolved V gene, and the others are unexplained. The V and J calls and the clone size are those of that table, but D and trimming were determined from the DNA. The sample table records 150,000 or so clones; about 88% of these occur just once. The ten largest clones take up 3% to 3.5% of the sample.

As regards this clone: What this receptor recognizes is not known. Per-base qualities were not stored, and no clone one base away is much larger.

Sequencing used PBMCs, obtained at disease progression, from a patient treated with ibrutinib. The V and J segments used are TRBV28 and TRBJ1-5; the D gene cannot be resolved reliably. The clonotype originates from a human donor with chronic lymphocytic leukemia. The encoded CDR3 is CASSSPIGSNQPQHF. DNA sequence: TGTGCCAGCAGTTCCCCCATAGGGAGCAATCAGCCCCAGCATTTT.